The next 26 T cell receptor beta chains were all read from a single sample in a study of T cell responses to AZD1222 COVID-19 vaccine. The assay was immunoSEQ multiplex PCR, and TCRdb's table has in-frame clones only and misses some. The sample lists over 150,000 clones, 85% to 95% occurring once. Source: peripheral blood, taken 28 days after the second AZD1222 dose. These receptors originate from an adult who received the AZD1222 COVID-19 vaccine.

CDR3 loop: CASGPGQGLGNQPQHF. The CDR3 bases are TGTGCCAGCGGACCGGGACAGGGTCTGGGCAATCAGCCCCAGCATTTT. The chain is built from TRBV9 and TRBJ1-5, with TRBD1 identical over 9 bases. Germline V gene sequence: CDR1 SGDLS, CDR2 YYNGEE. The CDR3 has 16 amino acids. The trim removed 7 bases at V and 2 bases at J, leaving 10 bases unmatched.

The gene calls are TRBV5-4 and TRBJ2-3; no clear D. This CDR3 contains 15 residues. Germline V gene data show CDR1 as SGHNT and CDR2 as YYREEE (reference sequence). Trimming pared 3 bases from V and 0 bases from J, leaving 11 bases between. CDR3 nucleotide sequence: TGTGCCAGCAGCTATGGAATTTCTAGCACAGATACGCAGTATTTT. Translation: CASSYGISSTDTQYF. Full variable domain (remainder filled in from reference TRBV5-4 and TRBJ2-3): ETGVTQSPTHLIKTRGQQVTLRCSSQSGHNTVSWYQQALGQGPQFIFQYYREEENGRGNFPPRFSGLQFPNYSSELNVNALELDDSALYLCASSYGISSTDTQYFGPGTRLTVL.

The chain is built from TRBV4-1 and TRBJ1-3; weak D call: TRBD1 (5 bases). V was pared by 2 bases and J by 3 bases, with 14 bases between. CDR1 is MGHRA and CDR2 is YSYEKL in the germline V gene. The CDR3 covers 16 residues. The CDR3 coding sequence is TGCGCCAGCAGCCAATCGGGACGGTTCGTTGGAAACACCATATATTTT. Protein: CASSQSGRFVGNTIYF.

This chain connects TRBV11-3 to TRBJ1-1, with D unresolved. The ends were cut back, 3 bases at V and 7 bases at J, with 12 bases in the middle. Germline V gene data show CDR1 as SGHNT and CDR2 as YENEEA. The CDR3 is 13 amino acids. The CDR3 reads CASSLDQGREAFF. The CDR3, as DNA: TGTGCCAGCAGCTTGGACCAAGGGCGTGAAGCTTTCTTT.

The chain has TRBV19 and TRBJ1-1; maybe TRBD1 (6 bases). V was pared by 5 bases and J by 1 base, with 17 bases between. CDR1 LNHDA and CDR2 SQIVND come from the germline V gene (reference sequence). The CDR3 totals 16 residues. The CDR3 DNA sequence: TGTGCCAGTAGTCCATACTGGAGGACAGAGAACACTGAAGCTTTCTTT. This encodes CASSPYWRTENTEAFF.

This chain links TRBV5-8 with TRBJ2-1, with TRBD2 matching over 12 bases. V gave up 3 bases and J gave up 4 bases; unmatched junction bases: 2. This CDR3 comprises 15 residues. Germline V CDR1 and CDR2: SGHTS, YDEGEE. CDR3 in DNA: TGTGCCAGCAGCTCCGGACTAGCGGGATACAATGAGCAGTTCTTC. Amino acid sequence: CASSSGLAGYNEQFF.

The chain links TRBV6-5 to TRBJ1-5; D not resolved. The CDR3 sequence is 15 residues long. Germline V CDR1 and CDR2: MNHEY, SVGAGI. V lost 6 bases, J lost 0 bases, and 12 bases lay in between. The CDR3 DNA reads TGTGCCAGCAGAGCGACGGACCTTAGCAATCAGCCCCAGCATTTT. Encoded protein: CASRATDLSNQPQHF.

This sequence joins TRBV7-2 and TRBJ1-6; 7 bases agree with TRBD1. Germline CDR1 SGHTA, CDR2 FQGNSA. Trimming removed 5 bases from V and 7 bases from J; junction bases left unmatched: 8. There are 15 residues in the CDR3. CDR3: CASSPQGTVNSPLHF. The CDR3 nucleotides read TGTGCCAGCAGCCCTCAGGGGACAGTCAATTCACCCCTCCACTTT.

Remarks on this clone: An end of the junction does not agree with germline; a read error may underlie this. The chain has TRBV9 and TRBJ1-6; 8 bases agree with TRBD1. CDR1 is SGDLS, CDR2 YYNGEE, per germline. The CDR3 spans 16 residues. The CDR3 DNA reads TGTGCCAGCAGCCCCAGCCAAGGCAGGGGGCGTTCACCCTTCCACTTT. Translation gives CASSPSQGRGRSPFHF.

The genes are TRBV24-1 and TRBJ1-6; D gene unclear. Germline CDR1 and CDR2: KGHDR and SFDVKD. The V gene lost 6 bases and the J gene lost 8 bases, with 22 bases spanning the gap. CDR3 length: 17 residues. The CDR3 loop reads CATSRICSVVLDSPLHF. CDR3 in DNA: TGTGCCACCAGTCGGATTTGTTCCGTAGTACTAGATTCACCCCTCCACTTT.

The chain recombines TRBV7-9 with TRBJ1-1; D is unresolved. CDR1 is SEHNR, CDR2 FQNEAQ, per germline (reference sequence). With 4 bases removed from V and 1 base from J, the gap between germline ends came to 10 bases. The CDR3 sequence is 14 residues long. CDR3 protein: CASSSRGANTEAFF. The CDR3 DNA sequence: TGTGCCAGCAGCTCCCGGGGTGCGAACACTGAAGCTTTCTTT. Variable domain in full (rest from reference TRBV7-9 and TRBJ1-1): DTGVSQNPRHKITKRGQNVTFRCDPISEHNRLYWYRQTLGQGPEFLTYFQNEAQLEKSRLLSDRFSAERPKGSFSTLEIQRTEQGDSAMYLCASSSRGANTEAFFGQGTRLTVV.

The V call is TRBV6-5, the J call TRBJ1-2, with 8 bases aligning to TRBD1. After removal of 5 bases from V and 3 bases from J, the junction contained 5 bases not matched to a gene. Germline V gives CDR1 MNHEY, CDR2 SVGAGI. CDR3 length: 14 residues. The CDR3 sequence: CASSLGQGDYGYTF. The DNA for the CDR3 is TGTGCCAGCAGTCTCGGACAGGGAGACTATGGCTACACCTTC.

This clone was detected once. This rearrangement joins TRBV28 to TRBJ2-7; no reliable D call. Germline CDR1 MDHEN, CDR2 SYDVKM. The CDR3 is 12 residues long. Trimming took off 7 bases at V and 3 bases at J, with 10 bases between the two ends. In DNA form, the CDR3 reads TGTGCCAGCAACCAACCCGGCTACGAGCAGTACTTC. Translation gives CASNQPGYEQYF.

The V and J genes are TRBV9 and TRBJ1-1; D gene ambiguous. Germline V gene sequence: CDR1 SGDLS, CDR2 YYNGEE. The CDR3 spans 13 residues. The V end was cut by 5 bases, the J end by 4 bases, with 12 bases between. CDR3 DNA sequence: TGTGCCAGCAGTAAGACGGTCGGCACTGAAGCTTTCTTT. It yields the protein CASSKTVGTEAFF.

This clone appeared a single time. This sequence joins TRBV11-2 and TRBJ1-1; D unclear. Germline V gene data show CDR1 as SGHAT and CDR2 as FQNNGV. Trimming cost V 4 bases and J 1 base, with 7 bases left between them. The CDR3 totals 13 residues. The DNA of the CDR3 is TGTGCCAGCAGCTACTCAGGGAACACTGAAGCTTTCTTT. This encodes CASSYSGNTEAFF.

In its sample, this clone was seen once. The chain employs TRBV11-2 and TRBJ2-7; perhaps TRBD1 as D (6 bases). CDR3 length equals 15 residues. Trimming cost V 1 base and J 5 bases, with 15 bases left between them. Germline V gene data show CDR1 as SGHAT and CDR2 as FQNNGV. CDR3 in DNA: TGTGCCAGCAGCTTAGCTTACAGGGCCATTGACGAGCAGTACTTC. Protein: CASSLAYRAIDEQYF.

This chain connects TRBV6-2 or TRBV6-3 to TRBJ1-1; possible D gene TRBD1, 5 bases. The CDR3 totals 13 residues. From germline, CDR1 is MNHEY and CDR2 SVGEGT. With 6 bases removed from V and 5 bases from J, the gap between germline ends came to 13 bases. The CDR3 region has the DNA TGTGCCAGCAGCTCGACCAGGGTTACTGAAGCTTTCTTT. Residues: CASSSTRVTEAFF.

This chain links TRBV11-2 with TRBJ1-1, with a weak D call TRBD1 (5 bases). This CDR3 has 15 amino acids. The germline V gene has CDR1 SGHAT and CDR2 FQNNGV. The V gene lost 5 bases and the J gene lost 6 bases, with 19 bases spanning the gap. CDR3 protein: CASSLRDLGMPEAFF. For the CDR3, the DNA is TGTGCCAGCAGCCTCAGGGACTTAGGTATGCCTGAAGCTTTCTTT.

The chain employs TRBV7-2 and TRBJ1-6; D call uncertain. Trimming stripped 2 bases from V and 7 bases from J, with 6 bases between. This CDR3 spans 13 amino acids. From germline, CDR1 is SGHTA and CDR2 FQGNSA. DNA for the CDR3: TGTGCCAGCAGCTTAAATGTAAATTCACCCCTCCACTTT. It translates to CASSLNVNSPLHF.

The chain couples TRBV20-1 to TRBJ1-4, with D unclear. V lost 4 bases to trimming and J lost 0 bases, with 9 bases between them. CDR3 length: 14 residues. In germline, CDR1 is DFQATT, CDR2 SNEGSKA (reference sequence). The CDR3 reads CSATEVATNEKLFF. The CDR3 DNA follows: TGCAGTGCTACTGAGGTAGCAACTAATGAAAAACTGTTTTTT.

This chain uses TRBV6-5 with TRBJ1-4; D unclear. CDR1 and CDR2 from the germline V gene are MNHEY and SVGAGI. CDR3 length: 13 residues. V was clipped by 6 bases and J by 7 bases, with 12 bases between them. The CDR3 protein is CASSQGWGEKLFF. CDR3 bases: TGTGCCAGCAGCCAAGGATGGGGTGAAAAACTGTTTTTT.

This chain connects TRBV6-2 or TRBV6-3 to TRBJ2-5; the D gene is possibly TRBD1 (5 bases). The CDR3 runs to 17 residues. Germline V gene data show CDR1 as MNHEY and CDR2 as SVGEGT. V lost 1 base, J lost 7 bases, and 22 bases lay in between. CDR3 protein: CASSYLLAGPPTRTQYF. The CDR3, as DNA: TGTGCCAGCAGTTACTTGCTGGCAGGGCCCCCCACAAGGACCCAGTACTTC.

CDR3 DNA: TGTGCCAGCAGCCTAGGACAGGGGCGGCAGTACTTC. Its protein is CASSLGQGRQYF. This chain joins TRBV5-5 and TRBJ2-4, with TRBD1 identical over 9 bases. CDR1 is SGHKS, CDR2 YYEKEE, per germline (reference sequence). The CDR3 runs to 12 residues. Germline trimming cut 4 bases from V and 13 bases from J; bases unmatched to any gene: 6.

The chain couples TRBV19 to TRBJ1-5; D call uncertain. Trimming cost V 4 bases and J 1 base, with 17 bases left between them. CDR3 length: 17 residues. The germline V gene has CDR1 LNHDA and CDR2 SQIVND (reference sequence). CDR3 sequence reads: CASSTGRNPMSNQPQHF. The CDR3 nucleotides are TGTGCCAGTAGTACTGGACGTAACCCCATGAGCAATCAGCCCCAGCATTTT.

This clone appeared once. The chain joins TRBV11-3 to TRBJ2-7; 11 nucleotides match TRBD2. There are 16 residues in the CDR3. The J segment lost 0 bases and the V segment lost 5 bases, leaving 6 bases of the junction unmatched. Germline CDR1 and CDR2: SGHNT and YENEEA. CDR3 in amino acids: CASSLAGGPSSYEQYF. The CDR3 region has the DNA TGTGCCAGCAGCCTAGCGGGGGGCCCTTCCTCCTACGAGCAGTACTTC.

The sample holds one count of this clone. The chain is built from TRBV19 and TRBJ1-2; no firm D call. This CDR3 is built from 13 residues. Germline loops: CDR1 LNHDA, CDR2 SQIVND (reference sequence). V lost 2 bases, J lost 8 bases, and 12 bases lay in between. The CDR3 sequence: CASSINRDGGYTF. The CDR3 nucleotides read TGTGCCAGTAGTATAAACAGAGATGGCGGCTACACCTTC.